The rows below give T cell receptor beta chains drawn from one sample of a study of early T cells in non-severe SARS-CoV-2 infection. TCRdb recomputed calls from the 5' RACE reads with MiXCR, one row per CDR3 protein. Of approximately 71,000 distinct CDR3 sequences listed, approximately 15% are singletons. Sample: whole blood. These receptors were obtained from an adult who was a healthcare worker with PCR-confirmed SARS-CoV-2 infection or an uninfected control (not recorded which). CDR3s include the opening cysteine and the closing phenylalanine or tryptophan. D genes are given only for firm matches. Rows give clone size only sometimes, using once, few, many, or a class for an expanded clone.

V gene	D gene	J gene	clone size	CDR3 DNA	CDR3 protein
TRBV4-2	TRBD1	TRBJ1-1	few	TGTGCCAGCAGCCAAGCCGGATCTACAGGGGTCTTGAACACTGAAGCTTTCTTT	CASSQAGSTGVLNTEAFF
TRBV28	-	TRBJ2-7	-	TGTGCCAGCAGCCTCCCCCTATCCGAGCAGTACTTC	CASSLPLSEQYF
TRBV12-3/TRBV12-4	TRBD2	TRBJ2-1	few	TGTGCCAGCAGTTTAAGTAGCGGGGCCCACAATGAGCAGTTCTTC	CASSLSSGAHNEQFF
TRBV28	-	TRBJ1-1	few	TGTGCCAGCCGAGGGGGGAAAGCTTTCTTT	CASRGGKAFF
TRBV7-8	-	TRBJ1-1	-	TGTGCCAGCACCTTTGGACAGACTATGAACACTGAAGCTTTCTTT	CASTFGQTMNTEAFF
TRBV6-5	-	TRBJ1-3	few	TGTGCCACCCGAGAAAGCTCTGGAAACACCATATATTTT	CATRESSGNTIYF
TRBV6-6	-	TRBJ1-1	few	TGTGCCAGCAGTTACCCCGCGGGGGACACTGAAGCTTTCTTT	CASSYPAGDTEAFF
TRBV19	-	TRBJ2-6	few	TGTGCCAGTAGTACCAGGGTTATCCCCTCTGGGGCCAACGTCCTGACTTTC	CASSTRVIPSGANVLTF
TRBV9	TRBD2	TRBJ2-1	few	TGTGCCAGCAGCGCCACTAGCGGGGGGAGATATGAGCAGTTCTTC	CASSATSGGRYEQFF
TRBV5-1	-	TRBJ2-7	few	TGCGCCAGCAGCTTGTCCAACGTTGAGCAGTACTTC	CASSLSNVEQYF
TRBV6-6	-	TRBJ2-1	few	TGTGCCAGCAGTTCAACAGGGTTGAGAAATGAGCAGTTCTTC	CASSSTGLRNEQFF
TRBV10-2	-	TRBJ2-7	-	TGCGCCAGCAGTGAGCAGGCGGGTATAACCGAGCAGTACTTC	CASSEQAGITEQYF
TRBV28	TRBD2	TRBJ2-1	few	TGTGCCAGCAGTTTATTCGGGGGGGCTTACAATGAGCAGTTCTTC	CASSLFGGAYNEQFF
TRBV7-2	-	TRBJ1-4	-	TGTGCCAGCAGACCCCCGAGGGGGGGTGCGAAACTGTTTTTT	CASRPPRGGAKLFF
TRBV12-5	-	TRBJ2-7	-	TGTGCTAGTGGTTTGAGTCGATTAACAGGGACCAGCGACGAGCAGTACTTC	CASGLSRLTGTSDEQYF
TRBV2	-	TRBJ2-2	many	TGTGCCAGCAGTTCGCAGGGCCCGGGGACCGGGGAGCTGTTTTTT	CASSSQGPGTGELFF
TRBV9	TRBD1	TRBJ2-3	few	TGTGCCAGCAGTGCGGACAGGACCCGCTCAGATACGCAGTATTTT	CASSADRTRSDTQYF
TRBV29-1	TRBD1	TRBJ2-3	-	TGCAGCGTTGATGGACAGGGCACAGATACGCAGTATTTT	CSVDGQGTDTQYF
TRBV5-1	-	TRBJ2-3	many	TGCGCCAGCAGCACTGACAGATCCTTGCAGTATTTT	CASSTDRSLQYF
TRBV18	-	TRBJ1-4	-	TGTGCCAGCTCACCGAGGGCAGGGCTTCGGGAAAAACTGTTTTTT	CASSPRAGLREKLFF
TRBV27	-	TRBJ2-1	-	TGTGCCAGCAGTTTCCCCCCGGTGGGGGACAATGAGCAGTTCTTC	CASSFPPVGDNEQFF
TRBV19	-	TRBJ2-2	few	TGTGCCAGTAGTTGGCTTAGCCCGAACACCGGGGAGCTGTTTTTT	CASSWLSPNTGELFF
TRBV29-1	TRBD1	TRBJ2-3	few	TGCAGCGTGGCGACAGGGAGCACAGATACGCAGTATTTT	CSVATGSTDTQYF
TRBV6-2/TRBV6-3	TRBD1	TRBJ1-5	-	TGTGCCAGCAGGACAGGGGGCAATCAGCCCCAGCATTTT	CASRTGGNQPQHF
TRBV11-2	-	TRBJ2-7	many	TGTGCCAGCAGTTCTGCGCCAGGGAGAGCCTACGAGCAGTACTTC	CASSSAPGRAYEQYF
TRBV6-6	TRBD1	TRBJ1-5	-	TGTGCCAGCAGTTCCCAGGGACAGGGGAAGCCCCAGCATTTT	CASSSQGQGKPQHF
TRBV7-9	-	TRBJ2-2	few	TGTGCCAGCAGCTTAGGGGCCGGGACACCCTCGACCGGGGAGCTGTTTTTT	CASSLGAGTPSTGELFF
TRBV29-1	-	TRBJ1-2	few	TGCAGCGTTGAAGTTACAGGGAACTATGGCTACACCTTC	CSVEVTGNYGYTF
TRBV29-1	TRBD1	TRBJ1-5	-	TGCAGCGTGGGGGGGACAGGGCCGGGCAATCAGCCCCAGCATTTT	CSVGGTGPGNQPQHF
TRBV29-1	TRBD2	TRBJ2-5	-	TGCAGCGTTCGGACTAGCGGGGCCGAGACCCAGTACTTC	CSVRTSGAETQYF
TRBV5-1	TRBD1	TRBJ2-4	many	TGCGCCAGCAGCTTGGCCGGGACAGATAACATTCAGTACTTC	CASSLAGTDNIQYF
TRBV10-2	-	TRBJ2-3	-	TGCGCCAGCAGTCCTGACGGGCACACAGATACGCAGTATTTT	CASSPDGHTDTQYF
TRBV5-8	TRBD1	TRBJ1-6	many	TGTGCCAGCAGCTTGGGGGACAGGGGACATTCACCCCTCCACTTT	CASSLGDRGHSPLHF
TRBV20-1	TRBD1	TRBJ2-3	few	TGCAGTGCCCAGGGGGCGCCCCCTGTCCCAGATACGCAGTATTTT	CSAQGAPPVPDTQYF
TRBV6-5	TRBD2	TRBJ2-1	-	TGTGCCAGCGGGAGAACGGGACTAGCGACCTACAATGAGCAGTTCTTC	CASGRTGLATYNEQFF
TRBV7-9	-	TRBJ2-1	-	TGTGCCAGCAGCCCTAGGGGGGCCGGAAATGAGCAGTTCTTC	CASSPRGAGNEQFF
TRBV20-1	TRBD1	TRBJ2-1	many	TGCAGTGCTATCACAGGGGCCTACAATGAGCAGTTCTTC	CSAITGAYNEQFF
TRBV6-2/TRBV6-3	-	TRBJ2-1	few	TGTGCCAGCGACGAGAGGGGACGAGCTCTCTTC	CASDERGRALF